These T cell receptor beta chains were read from a single sample in a study of blood T cell repertoires in COVID-19. Here immunoSEQ multiplex PCR was the method, and the copy in TCRdb shows in-frame clones only, minus some. The profile shows around 300,000 clones, 75% to 90% of them singletons. Input material: peripheral blood. Source of these receptors: a woman in her 50s with COVID-19, enrolled during active disease. CDR3s include the opening cysteine and the closing phenylalanine or tryptophan. Fields, in order: V gene, clone size, J gene, D gene, CDR3 DNA, CDR3 protein. D genes are given only for firm matches. Clone size is given for some rows only: seen once, a few or many times, or a class if the clone is expanded.

V: TRBV19; size: once; J: TRBJ2-7; D: TRBD1; DNA: TGTGCCAGTAGTCCACGGACAGGGAACTACGAGCAGTACTTC; CDR3: CASSPRTGNYEQYF
V: TRBV12-3/TRBV12-4; size: -; J: TRBJ2-7; D: -; DNA: TGTGCCAGCAGTTTAAACCTAGCTTACGAGCAGTACTTC; CDR3: CASSLNLAYEQYF
V: TRBV5-4; size: once; J: TRBJ1-2; D: -; DNA: TGTGCCAGCAGCCCGGACTCTAACTATGGCTACACCTTC; CDR3: CASSPDSNYGYTF
V: TRBV6-5; size: -; J: TRBJ2-1; D: TRBD2; DNA: TGTGCCAGCAGAAGCGGGACTAGCGGATCCAATGAGCAGTTCTTC; CDR3: CASRSGTSGSNEQFF
V: TRBV5-1; size: -; J: TRBJ2-3; D: TRBD2; DNA: TGCGCCAGCAGCTTGGAACTAGCGGGAGGATTAACTAGCACAGATACGCAGTATTTT; CDR3: CASSLELAGGLTSTDTQYF
V: TRBV15; size: -; J: TRBJ1-2; D: -; DNA: TGTGCCACCAGCAGACGCCCGGACTATGGCTACACCTTC; CDR3: CATSRRPDYGYTF
V: TRBV6-5; size: -; J: TRBJ2-2; D: TRBD1; DNA: TGTGCCAGCCACACCCGGGACAGGGGACCCGGGGAGCTGTTTTTT; CDR3: CASHTRDRGPGELFF
V: TRBV6-5; size: -; J: TRBJ2-1; D: -; DNA: TGTGCCAGCAGCAAAGGGAGCCCTGCCTACAATGAGCAGTTCTTC; CDR3: CASSKGSPAYNEQFF
V: TRBV5-5; size: -; J: TRBJ1-3; D: -; DNA: TGTGCCAGCAGCTTTATAACGACAGGACCCTCTGGAAACACCATATATTTT; CDR3: CASSFITTGPSGNTIYF
V: TRBV6-5; size: -; J: TRBJ2-2; D: -; DNA: TGTGCCAGCAGTTACCGGGGTTTACCCGGGGAGCTGTTTTTT; CDR3: CASSYRGLPGELFF
V: TRBV30; size: -; J: TRBJ2-1; D: TRBD1; DNA: TGTGCCTGGACCGCTCCGGGGACAGGGAAGAATGAGCAGTTCTTC; CDR3: CAWTAPGTGKNEQFF
V: TRBV29-1; size: -; J: TRBJ2-7; D: -; DNA: TGCAGCGTTGGTTGGACAAGCTCCTACGAGCAGTACTTC; CDR3: CSVGWTSSYEQYF
V: TRBV19; size: many; J: TRBJ2-2; D: TRBD1; DNA: TGTGCCAGTACTCCGGGACAGGCCAACACCGGGGAGCTGTTTTTT; CDR3: CASTPGQANTGELFF
V: TRBV11-2; size: -; J: TRBJ2-1; D: TRBD1; DNA: TGTGCCAGCAACTTACCGTGGCAGGGGGAAAACAATGAGCAGTTCTTC; CDR3: CASNLPWQGENNEQFF
V: TRBV9; size: few; J: TRBJ1-1; D: -; DNA: TGTGCCAGCAGCGTAGATGCCGGACAGTGGAACACTGAAGCTTTCTTT; CDR3: CASSVDAGQWNTEAFF
V: TRBV27; size: -; J: TRBJ2-1; D: -; DNA: TGTGCCAGCAGTCACAGGTCGGGCTACAATGAGCAGTTCTTC; CDR3: CASSHRSGYNEQFF